This TCR beta chain was retrieved from a study of blood T cell repertoires in COVID-19. TCRdb keeps only in-frame clones here, not all; method: immunoSEQ multiplex PCR. Of just over 200,000 clones listed, around three quarters are singletons. The germline V gene has CDR1 MDHEN and CDR2 SYDVKM. Trimming removed 11 bases from V and 1 base from J, with 6 bases in between. The CDR3 totals 11 residues. The sequence was obtained from a woman in her 70s with acute or convalescent COVID-19. This chain joins TRBV28 and TRBJ1-5; D gene ambiguous. Source material: peripheral blood. The DNA for the CDR3 is TGTGCCGGCGGAAGCAATCAGCCCCAGCATTTT. It codes for CAGGSNQPQHF.